This is a list of T cell receptor beta chains from one sample in a study of identical twins. TCRdb passed the 5' RACE reads through MiXCR, listing each CDR3 protein once. The sample lists approximately 210,000 distinct CDR3 sequences, around 10% occurring once. Sequencing used memory (CD45RO+) T cells sorted from blood. Receptor source: a woman aged 18-30 years in good health. Both conserved end residues are part of each CDR3. D genes are given only for firm matches. Clone size appears in some rows only: once, few, many, or a class for an expanded clone.

CDR3 protein: CASSSIAGGRQETQYF
CDR3 DNA: TGTGCCAGCAGCTCAATAGCGGGAGGCCGCCAAGAGACCCAGTACTTC
D gene: TRBD2
V gene: TRBV13
J gene: TRBJ2-5
clone size: -

CDR3 protein: CSASRGQTNTGELFF
CDR3 DNA: TGCAGTGCTAGCCGGGGACAGACGAACACCGGGGAGCTGTTTTTT
D gene: TRBD1
V gene: TRBV20-1
J gene: TRBJ2-2
clone size: many

CDR3 protein: CASSYSGTGIGYGYTF
CDR3 DNA: TGTGCCAGCAGTTACTCGGGGACAGGGATAGGCTATGGCTACACCTTC
D gene: TRBD1
V gene: TRBV6-5
J gene: TRBJ1-2
clone size: many

CDR3 protein: CASRHSTGELFF
CDR3 DNA: TGTGCTAGCCGCCATTCCACCGGGGAGCTGTTTTTT
D gene: -
V gene: TRBV7-7
J gene: TRBJ2-2
clone size: many

CDR3 protein: CASSRTGEGRINEQFF
CDR3 DNA: TGTGCCAGCAGCCGAACCGGCGAGGGACGAATCAATGAGCAGTTCTTC
D gene: -
V gene: TRBV7-6
J gene: TRBJ2-1
clone size: few

CDR3 protein: CASSPSLKDTQYF
CDR3 DNA: TGTGCCAGCTCACCAAGTCTTAAAGATACGCAGTATTTT
D gene: -
V gene: TRBV18
J gene: TRBJ2-3
clone size: -

CDR3 protein: CASSFAVRETQYF
CDR3 DNA: TGTGCCAGCAGCTTCGCCGTCAGGGAGACCCAGTACTTC
D gene: -
V gene: TRBV5-6
J gene: TRBJ2-5
clone size: -

CDR3 protein: CATRASGGELFF
CDR3 DNA: TGTGCCACCAGGGCCAGCGGCGGGGAGCTGTTTTTT
D gene: -
V gene: TRBV24-1
J gene: TRBJ2-2
clone size: few

CDR3 protein: CASGASGVTDTQYF
CDR3 DNA: TGTGCCAGCGGGGCTAGCGGCGTCACAGATACGCAGTATTTT
D gene: TRBD2
V gene: TRBV12-3/TRBV12-4
J gene: TRBJ2-3
clone size: many

CDR3 protein: CASSLGQGEETQYF
CDR3 DNA: TGTGCCAGCAGCTTAGGGCAAGGTGAAGAGACCCAGTACTTC
D gene: -
V gene: TRBV7-9
J gene: TRBJ2-5
clone size: few

CDR3 protein: CASSLRDIFYGYTF
CDR3 DNA: TGTGCCAGCAGCTTGAGGGATATCTTCTATGGCTACACCTTC
D gene: -
V gene: TRBV7-9
J gene: TRBJ1-2
clone size: -

CDR3 protein: CASSPTPTLGQYF
CDR3 DNA: TGTGCCAGCAGTCCTACCCCGACCCTTGGGCAGTACTTC
D gene: -
V gene: TRBV3-1
J gene: TRBJ2-7
clone size: -

CDR3 protein: CASSRDRVVDEQYF
CDR3 DNA: TGTGCCAGCAGTAGGGACAGGGTGGTCGACGAGCAGTACTTC
D gene: TRBD1
V gene: TRBV7-8
J gene: TRBJ2-7
clone size: many

CDR3 protein: CASGFSGGSTDTQYF
CDR3 DNA: TGTGCTAGTGGTTTCAGCGGGGGAAGCACAGATACGCAGTATTTT
D gene: TRBD2
V gene: TRBV12-5
J gene: TRBJ2-3
clone size: few

CDR3 protein: CATSDFRLFLSYEQYF
CDR3 DNA: TGTGCCACCAGTGATTTTCGGCTCTTCCTGTCCTACGAGCAGTACTTC
D gene: -
V gene: TRBV24-1
J gene: TRBJ2-7
clone size: few

CDR3 protein: CASSLFMGNTEAFF
CDR3 DNA: TGTGCCAGCAGCTTGTTCATGGGGAACACTGAAGCTTTCTTT
D gene: -
V gene: TRBV7-9
J gene: TRBJ1-1
clone size: many

CDR3 protein: CASSYWADTQYF
CDR3 DNA: TGTGCCAGCAGTTACTGGGCAGATACGCAGTATTTT
D gene: -
V gene: TRBV6-6
J gene: TRBJ2-3
clone size: many

CDR3 protein: CAISSLTEAFF
CDR3 DNA: TGTGCCATCAGTTCCCTTACTGAAGCTTTCTTT
D gene: -
V gene: TRBV10-3
J gene: TRBJ1-1
clone size: many

CDR3 protein: CASSPVGTSGRGEQYF
CDR3 DNA: TGTGCCAGCAGCCCGGTCGGGACTAGCGGGAGAGGAGAGCAGTACTTC
D gene: TRBD2
V gene: TRBV5-6
J gene: TRBJ2-7
clone size: -

CDR3 protein: CSASRLAGGPGNEQFF
CDR3 DNA: TGCAGTGCTAGTCGGCTAGCGGGAGGGCCCGGCAATGAGCAGTTCTTC
D gene: TRBD2
V gene: TRBV20-1
J gene: TRBJ2-1
clone size: many

CDR3 protein: CASSPSTAAYGYTF
CDR3 DNA: TGTGCCAGCAGCCCATCGACAGCCGCCTATGGCTACACCTTC
D gene: -
V gene: TRBV2
J gene: TRBJ1-2
clone size: -

CDR3 protein: CASRAIASSYEQYF
CDR3 DNA: TGCGCCAGCAGAGCAATCGCCTCTTCGTACGAGCAGTACTTC
D gene: -
V gene: TRBV5-1
J gene: TRBJ2-7
clone size: -

CDR3 protein: CSARDSGGGQYEQYF
CDR3 DNA: TGCAGTGCTAGAGACTCAGGAGGGGGCCAGTACGAGCAGTACTTC
D gene: -
V gene: TRBV20-1
J gene: TRBJ2-7
clone size: -

CDR3 protein: CASSLWGGTVVGYTF
CDR3 DNA: TGTGCCAGCAGTTTATGGGGCGGGACTGTTGTAGGCTACACCTTC
D gene: -
V gene: TRBV27
J gene: TRBJ1-2
clone size: few

CDR3 protein: CASSQEVLWSSYGYTF
CDR3 DNA: TGCGCCAGCAGCCAAGAAGTCCTCTGGTCTTCCTATGGCTACACCTTC
D gene: -
V gene: TRBV4-3
J gene: TRBJ1-2
clone size: few

CDR3 protein: CASSFAGTGERFF
CDR3 DNA: TGTGCCAGCAGCTTCGCCGGGACAGGGGAAAGGTTCTTC
D gene: TRBD1
V gene: TRBV5-5
J gene: TRBJ2-1
clone size: few

CDR3 protein: CASSQVGRGSYEQYF
CDR3 DNA: TGTGCCAGCAGCCAAGTTGGGCGGGGCTCCTACGAGCAGTACTTC
D gene: -
V gene: TRBV3-1
J gene: TRBJ2-7
clone size: many

CDR3 protein: CASSPSSGGTQYF
CDR3 DNA: TGTGCCAGCAGTCCCAGCTCCGGGGGGACCCAGTACTTC
D gene: -
V gene: TRBV12-3/TRBV12-4
J gene: TRBJ2-5
clone size: few

CDR3 protein: CASSPDRGYNEQFF
CDR3 DNA: TGTGCCAGCAGTCCAGACAGGGGGTACAATGAGCAGTTCTTC
D gene: TRBD1
V gene: TRBV7-3
J gene: TRBJ2-1
clone size: many

CDR3 protein: CSASPGAGEQFF
CDR3 DNA: TGCAGTGCTAGTCCGGGGGCGGGTGAGCAGTTCTTC
D gene: -
V gene: TRBV20-1
J gene: TRBJ2-1
clone size: many

CDR3 protein: CASSYGIGLRYEQYF
CDR3 DNA: TGTGCCAGCAGTTACGGTATAGGTCTAAGGTACGAGCAGTACTTC
D gene: -
V gene: TRBV6-5
J gene: TRBJ2-7
clone size: few

CDR3 protein: CASSESPRGSAKNIQYF
CDR3 DNA: TGTGCCAGCAGTGAAAGCCCCAGGGGGTCAGCCAAAAACATTCAGTACTTC
D gene: TRBD1
V gene: TRBV2
J gene: TRBJ2-4
clone size: few

CDR3 protein: CASSEGGGRDTEAFF
CDR3 DNA: TGTGCCAGCAGCGAGGGAGGGGGTCGGGACACTGAAGCTTTCTTT
D gene: -
V gene: TRBV9
J gene: TRBJ1-1
clone size: many

CDR3 protein: CSARPAVGKYEQYF
CDR3 DNA: TGCAGTGCTAGACCCGCCGTAGGGAAATACGAGCAGTACTTC
D gene: -
V gene: TRBV20-1
J gene: TRBJ2-7
clone size: many

CDR3 protein: CSARAGTGKFVAIYF
CDR3 DNA: TGCAGTGCTAGAGCCGGGACAGGGAAGTTTGTAGCCATATATTTT
D gene: TRBD1
V gene: TRBV20-1
J gene: TRBJ1-3
clone size: few

CDR3 protein: CSASGTDYGYTF
CDR3 DNA: TGCAGTGCTTCCGGGACCGACTATGGCTACACCTTC
D gene: -
V gene: TRBV20-1
J gene: TRBJ1-2
clone size: -

CDR3 protein: CSANQAGGPDTQYF
CDR3 DNA: TGCAGTGCTAATCAAGCGGGAGGGCCAGATACGCAGTATTTT
D gene: TRBD2
V gene: TRBV20-1
J gene: TRBJ2-3
clone size: few

CDR3 protein: CASSLSRFQETQYF
CDR3 DNA: TGTGCCAGCAGTTTGAGCCGTTTCCAAGAGACCCAGTACTTC
D gene: -
V gene: TRBV12-3/TRBV12-4
J gene: TRBJ2-5
clone size: many

CDR3 protein: CASRARDRGFYEQYF
CDR3 DNA: TGTGCCAGCAGGGCTAGGGACAGGGGTTTCTACGAGCAGTACTTC
D gene: TRBD1
V gene: TRBV6-1
J gene: TRBJ2-7
clone size: few

CDR3 protein: CASSEWTGFTEAFF
CDR3 DNA: TGTGCCAGCAGTGAGTGGACAGGGTTCACTGAAGCTTTCTTT
D gene: TRBD1
V gene: TRBV2
J gene: TRBJ1-1
clone size: -

CDR3 protein: CASSAPGHYTGANVLTF
CDR3 DNA: TGTGCCAGCAGTGCCCCGGGACATTATACTGGGGCCAACGTCCTGACTTTC
D gene: -
V gene: TRBV6-4
J gene: TRBJ2-6
clone size: few

CDR3 protein: CSVDGNEQFF
CDR3 DNA: TGCAGCGTTGACGGGAATGAGCAGTTCTTC
D gene: -
V gene: TRBV29-1
J gene: TRBJ2-1
clone size: few

CDR3 protein: CASSPRGPDDEQFF
CDR3 DNA: TGCGCCAGCAGCCCGCGAGGGCCGGATGATGAGCAGTTCTTC
D gene: -
V gene: TRBV4-3
J gene: TRBJ2-1
clone size: many

CDR3 protein: CSARDMAYNEQFF
CDR3 DNA: TGCAGTGCTAGAGATATGGCTTACAATGAGCAGTTCTTC
D gene: -
V gene: TRBV20-1
J gene: TRBJ2-1
clone size: -

CDR3 protein: CASSQASGTGSSYEQYF
CDR3 DNA: TGTGCCAGCAGCCAAGCCTCCGGGACAGGGAGCTCCTACGAGCAGTACTTC
D gene: TRBD1
V gene: TRBV4-2
J gene: TRBJ2-7
clone size: few

CDR3 protein: CASSGTGNGNTIYF
CDR3 DNA: TGTGCCAGCAGCGGAACAGGGAACGGAAACACCATATATTTT
D gene: -
V gene: TRBV12-3/TRBV12-4
J gene: TRBJ1-3
clone size: few

CDR3 protein: CASSQESLLAGGYTQYF
CDR3 DNA: TGCGCCAGCAGCCAAGAGTCGTTGCTAGCGGGAGGTTATACGCAGTATTTT
D gene: TRBD2
V gene: TRBV4-3
J gene: TRBJ2-3
clone size: few

CDR3 protein: CASNTGQGNNEQFF
CDR3 DNA: TGTGCCAGCAACACGGGACAGGGGAACAATGAGCAGTTCTTC
D gene: TRBD1
V gene: TRBV6-1
J gene: TRBJ2-1
clone size: few

CDR3 protein: CATSRDPSAQETQYF
CDR3 DNA: TGTGCCACCAGCAGAGACCCTAGCGCCCAAGAGACCCAGTACTTC
D gene: -
V gene: TRBV15
J gene: TRBJ2-5
clone size: many

CDR3 protein: CASSLRSTGNTIYF
CDR3 DNA: TGTGCCAGCAGCTTAAGAAGCACTGGAAACACCATATATTTT
D gene: -
V gene: TRBV5-6
J gene: TRBJ1-3
clone size: few

CDR3 protein: CSVDRALYGYTF
CDR3 DNA: TGCAGCGTTGACAGAGCCCTATATGGCTACACCTTC
D gene: -
V gene: TRBV29-1
J gene: TRBJ1-2
clone size: many

CDR3 protein: CSVEPGWGMNTEAFF
CDR3 DNA: TGCAGCGTTGAACCGGGTTGGGGCATGAACACTGAAGCTTTCTTT
D gene: -
V gene: TRBV29-1
J gene: TRBJ1-1
clone size: many

CDR3 protein: CASSLGYGRIGAINEKLFF
CDR3 DNA: TGTGCCAGCAGTTTAGGGTACGGAAGGATAGGGGCGATTAATGAAAAACTGTTTTTT
D gene: -
V gene: TRBV12-3/TRBV12-4
J gene: TRBJ1-4
clone size: many

CDR3 protein: CASSFLAGLYNEQFF
CDR3 DNA: TGTGCCAGCAGCTTTCTAGCGGGGCTCTACAATGAGCAGTTCTTC
D gene: TRBD2
V gene: TRBV11-2
J gene: TRBJ2-1
clone size: many